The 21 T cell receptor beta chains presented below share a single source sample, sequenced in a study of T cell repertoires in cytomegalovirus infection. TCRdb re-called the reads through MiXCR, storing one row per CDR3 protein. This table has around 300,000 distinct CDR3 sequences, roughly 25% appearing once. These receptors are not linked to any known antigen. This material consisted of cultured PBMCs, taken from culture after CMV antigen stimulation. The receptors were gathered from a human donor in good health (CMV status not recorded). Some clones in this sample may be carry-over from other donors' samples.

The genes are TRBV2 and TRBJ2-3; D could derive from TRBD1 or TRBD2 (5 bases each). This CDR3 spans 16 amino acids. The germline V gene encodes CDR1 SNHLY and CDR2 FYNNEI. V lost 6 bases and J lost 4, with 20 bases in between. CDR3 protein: CASSDFTRGVADTQYF. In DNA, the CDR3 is TGTGCCAGCAGCGATTTTACTAGAGGGGTCGCAGATACGCAGTATTTT.

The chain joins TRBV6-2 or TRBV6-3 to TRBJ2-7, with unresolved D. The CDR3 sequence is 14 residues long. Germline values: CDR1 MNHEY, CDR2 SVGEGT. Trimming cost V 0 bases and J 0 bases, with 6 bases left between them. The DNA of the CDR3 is TGTGCCAGCAGTTACTCGATAACCTCCTACGAGCAGTACGTC. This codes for CASSYSITSYEQYV.

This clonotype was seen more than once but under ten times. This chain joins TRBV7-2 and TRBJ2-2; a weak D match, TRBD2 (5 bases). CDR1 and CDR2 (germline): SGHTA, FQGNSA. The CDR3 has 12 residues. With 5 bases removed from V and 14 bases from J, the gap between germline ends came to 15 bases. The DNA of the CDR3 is TGTGCCAGCAGCCGTCTGCCCGAGGGCCTGTTTTTT. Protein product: CASSRLPEGLFF.

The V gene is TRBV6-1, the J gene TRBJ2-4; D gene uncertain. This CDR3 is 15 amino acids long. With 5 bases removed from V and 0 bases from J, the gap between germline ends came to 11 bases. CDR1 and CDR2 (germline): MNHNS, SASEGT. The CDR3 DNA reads TGTGCCAGCAGTTCAGGAGCTCTAGCCAAAAACATTCAGTACTTC. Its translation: CASSSGALAKNIQYF.

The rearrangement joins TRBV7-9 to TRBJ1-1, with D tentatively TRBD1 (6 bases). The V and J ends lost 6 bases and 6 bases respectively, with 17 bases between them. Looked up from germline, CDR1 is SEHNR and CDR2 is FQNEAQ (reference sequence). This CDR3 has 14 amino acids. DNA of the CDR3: TGTGCCAGCAGATCAGGGGCAGGGATCGCTGAAGCTTTCTTT. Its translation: CASRSGAGIAEAFF.

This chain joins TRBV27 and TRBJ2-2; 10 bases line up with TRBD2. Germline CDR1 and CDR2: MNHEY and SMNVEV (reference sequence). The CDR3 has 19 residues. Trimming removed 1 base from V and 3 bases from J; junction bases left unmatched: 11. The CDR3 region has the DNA TGTGCCAGCAGTTTATGGGTAGCGGGAGGTCGAGGAGACACCGGGGAGCTGTTTTTT. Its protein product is CASSLWVAGGRGDTGELFF.

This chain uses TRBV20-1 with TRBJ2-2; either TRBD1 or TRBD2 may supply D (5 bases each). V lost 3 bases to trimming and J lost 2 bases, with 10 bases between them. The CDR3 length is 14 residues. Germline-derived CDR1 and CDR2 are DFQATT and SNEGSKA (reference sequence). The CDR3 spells CSARGEVNTGELFF. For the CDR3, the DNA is TGCAGTGCTAGGGGGGAAGTTAACACCGGGGAGCTGTTTTTT.

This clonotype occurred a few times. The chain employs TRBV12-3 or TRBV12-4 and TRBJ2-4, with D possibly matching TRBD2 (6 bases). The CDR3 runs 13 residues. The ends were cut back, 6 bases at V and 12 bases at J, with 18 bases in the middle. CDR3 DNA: TGTGCCAGCAGAGAGACTAGTAGAGCCGCTCAGTACTTC. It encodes CASRETSRAAQYF.

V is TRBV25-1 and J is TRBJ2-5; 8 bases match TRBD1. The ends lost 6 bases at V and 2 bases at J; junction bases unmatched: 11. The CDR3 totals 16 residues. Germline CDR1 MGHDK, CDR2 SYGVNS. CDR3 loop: CASSRAGTGRQETQYF. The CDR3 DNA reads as TGTGCCAGCAGCCGAGCAGGGACAGGTCGGCAAGAGACCCAGTACTTC.

CDR3: CASSLPGLQPAYNEQFF. The CDR3 DNA sequence: TGTGCCAGCAGCCTCCCAGGACTTCAACCCGCCTACAATGAGCAGTTCTTC. The V call is TRBV28, the J call TRBJ2-1, with a tentative D call TRBD2 (5 bases). Trimming left V 6 bases short and J 2 bases short, with 20 bases between. The CDR3 runs 17 residues. CDR1 and CDR2 (germline): MDHEN, SYDVKM.

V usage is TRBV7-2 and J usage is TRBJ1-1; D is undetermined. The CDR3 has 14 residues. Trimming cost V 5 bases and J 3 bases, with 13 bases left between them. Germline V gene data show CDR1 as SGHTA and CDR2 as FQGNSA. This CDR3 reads CASSRARADTEAFF. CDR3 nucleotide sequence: TGTGCCAGCAGCCGAGCTCGGGCGGACACTGAAGCTTTCTTT.

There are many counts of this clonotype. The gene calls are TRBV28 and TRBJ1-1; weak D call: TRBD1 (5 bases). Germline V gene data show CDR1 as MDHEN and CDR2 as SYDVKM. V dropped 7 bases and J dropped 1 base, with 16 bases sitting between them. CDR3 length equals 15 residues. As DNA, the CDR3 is TGTGCCAGCATCACCGCTCAGGGACGGAACACTGAAGCTTTCTTT. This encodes CASITAQGRNTEAFF.

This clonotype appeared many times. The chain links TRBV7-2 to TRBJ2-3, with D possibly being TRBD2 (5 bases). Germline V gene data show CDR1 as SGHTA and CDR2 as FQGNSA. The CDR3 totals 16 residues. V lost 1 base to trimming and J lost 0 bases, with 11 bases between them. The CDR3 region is CASSLVVGGSTDTQYF. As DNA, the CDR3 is TGTGCCAGCAGCTTAGTAGTTGGCGGGAGCACAGATACGCAGTATTTT.

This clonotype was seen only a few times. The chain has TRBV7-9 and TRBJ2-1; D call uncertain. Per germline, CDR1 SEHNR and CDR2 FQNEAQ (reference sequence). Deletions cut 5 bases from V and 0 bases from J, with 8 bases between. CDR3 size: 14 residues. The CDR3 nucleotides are TGTGCCAGCAGCCCCCGCTACTCCTACAATGAGCAGTTCTTC. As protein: CASSPRYSYNEQFF.

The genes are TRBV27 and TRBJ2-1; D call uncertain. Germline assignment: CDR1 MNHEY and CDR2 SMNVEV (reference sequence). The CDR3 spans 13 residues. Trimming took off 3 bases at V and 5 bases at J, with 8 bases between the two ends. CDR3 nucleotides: TGTGCCAGCAGTTTGGCTGTTGACAATGAGCAGTTCTTC. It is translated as CASSLAVDNEQFF.

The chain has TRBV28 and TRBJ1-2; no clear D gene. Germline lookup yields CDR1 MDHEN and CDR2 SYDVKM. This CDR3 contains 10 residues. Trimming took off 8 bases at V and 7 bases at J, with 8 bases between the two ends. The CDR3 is CASLNGGYTF. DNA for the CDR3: TGTGCCAGCTTAAACGGTGGCTACACCTTC.

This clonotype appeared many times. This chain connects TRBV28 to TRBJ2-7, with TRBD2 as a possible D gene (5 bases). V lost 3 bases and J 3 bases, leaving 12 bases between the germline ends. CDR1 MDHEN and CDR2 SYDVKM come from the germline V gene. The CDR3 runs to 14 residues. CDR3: CASSFLAANYEQYF. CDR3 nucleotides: TGTGCCAGCAGTTTTCTAGCAGCAAACTACGAGCAGTACTTC.

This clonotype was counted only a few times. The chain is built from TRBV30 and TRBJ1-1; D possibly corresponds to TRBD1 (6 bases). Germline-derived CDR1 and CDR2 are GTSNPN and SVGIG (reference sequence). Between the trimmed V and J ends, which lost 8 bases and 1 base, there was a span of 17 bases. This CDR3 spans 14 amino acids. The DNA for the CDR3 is TGTGCCGCAACGCACAGGGAGAGGAACACTGAAGCTTTCTTT. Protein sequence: CAATHRERNTEAFF.

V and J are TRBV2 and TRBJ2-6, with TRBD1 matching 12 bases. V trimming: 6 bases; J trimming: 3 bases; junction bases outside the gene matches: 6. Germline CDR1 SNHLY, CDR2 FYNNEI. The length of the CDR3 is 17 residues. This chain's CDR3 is CASRVGQGAGGANVLTF. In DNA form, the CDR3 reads TGTGCCAGCAGAGTGGGACAGGGGGCTGGTGGGGCCAACGTCCTGACTTTC. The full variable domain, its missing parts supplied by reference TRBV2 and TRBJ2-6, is EPEVTQTPSHQVTQMGQEVILRCVPISNHLYFYWYRQILGQKVEFLVSFYNNEISEKSEIFDDQFSVERPDGSNFTLKIRSTKLEDSAMYFCASRVGQGAGGANVLTFGAGSRLTVL.

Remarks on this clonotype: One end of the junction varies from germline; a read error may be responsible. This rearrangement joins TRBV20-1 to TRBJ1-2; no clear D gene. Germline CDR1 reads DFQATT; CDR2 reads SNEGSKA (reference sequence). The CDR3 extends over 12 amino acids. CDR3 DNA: TGCAGTGCCAGAGACACACCCTATGGCTACACCTTC. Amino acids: CSARDTPYGYTF.

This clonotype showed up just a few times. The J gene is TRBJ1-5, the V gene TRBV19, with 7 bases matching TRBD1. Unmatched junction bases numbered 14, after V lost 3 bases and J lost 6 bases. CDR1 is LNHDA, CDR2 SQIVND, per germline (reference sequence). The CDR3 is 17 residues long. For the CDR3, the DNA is TGTGCCAGTAGTATTAACACCCGGGACAGTCATTTTCAGCCCCAGCATTTT. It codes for CASSINTRDSHFQPQHF.